These T cell receptor beta chains were read from a single sample in a study of T cell changes during pregnancy in multiple sclerosis. The protocol was immunoSEQ multiplex PCR, while the TCRdb copy is restricted to in-frame clones and leaves out a portion. This table holds around 50,000 clones, around 90% found once. The sequencing here drew on CD4+ T cells from peripheral blood mononuclear cells, taken after pregnancy. All receptors derive from a female donor in good health, enrolled as a control in a pregnancy study. Both conserved end residues are part of each CDR3. D genes are given only for firm matches. Rows give clone size only sometimes, using once, few, many, or a class for an expanded clone.

>TRBV10-3|TRBJ2-5|NA|NA
CAISELGVGETQYF
TGTGCCATCAGTGAGTTAGGGGTCGGAGAGACCCAGTACTTC
>TRBV11-2|TRBJ2-1|NA|TRBD2
CASSLPYSGRALYNEQFF
TGTGCCAGCAGCTTACCCTATAGCGGGAGGGCCCTATACAATGAGCAGTTCTTC
>TRBV7-3|TRBJ2-3|NA|TRBD2
CASSSGGSRTDTQYF
TGTGCCAGCAGTTCGGGGGGGAGTAGAACAGATACGCAGTATTTT
>TRBV6-4|TRBJ2-1|once|TRBD2
CASSDSSGRVGEQFF
TGTGCCAGCAGTGACTCTAGCGGGAGGGTGGGTGAGCAGTTCTTC
>TRBV5-1|TRBJ1-3|NA|TRBD1
CASSGGMDRGGNTIYF
TGCGCCAGCAGCGGTGGTATGGACAGGGGCGGAAACACCATATATTTT
>TRBV7-3|TRBJ2-1|NA|NA
CASSERGYYNEQFF
TGTGCCAGCAGTGAACGGGGATACTACAATGAGCAGTTCTTC
>TRBV5-1|TRBJ1-6|few|TRBD1
CASRAGQGGNSPLHF
TGCGCCAGCAGGGCCGGACAGGGAGGCAATTCACCCCTCCACTTT
>TRBV15|TRBJ2-2|NA|TRBD1
CATSRDRGGTGELFF
TGTGCCACCAGCAGGGACAGGGGTGGCACCGGGGAGCTGTTTTTT
>TRBV19|TRBJ1-6|NA|TRBD1
CASTQGNVLHSPLHF
TGTGCCAGTACACAGGGGAACGTCCTTCATTCACCCCTCCACTTT
>TRBV5-4|TRBJ2-7|NA|NA
CASSLALGSYEQYF
TGTGCCAGCAGCTTGGCTCTGGGGAGCTACGAGCAGTACTTC
>TRBV7-9|TRBJ2-2|NA|NA
CASSRRARTGELFF
TGTGCCAGCAGCCGCCGAGCTCGGACCGGGGAGCTGTTTTTT
>TRBV4-1|TRBJ1-1|NA|TRBD1
CASSTGQGADTEAFF
TGCGCCAGCAGCACAGGACAGGGGGCGGACACTGAAGCTTTCTTT
>TRBV6-6|TRBJ2-7|NA|NA
CASSYQTAAGVWF
TGTGCCAGCAGTTACCAGACGGCAGCAGGGGTTTGGTTC
>TRBV7-9|TRBJ2-7|once|TRBD2
CASSPPIAGGPWEQYF
TGTGCCAGCAGCCCCCCAATAGCGGGAGGGCCTTGGGAGCAGTACTTC
>TRBV10-3|TRBJ2-1|NA|TRBD2
CAISELAGYNEQFF
TGTGCCATCAGTGAGCTAGCGGGATACAATGAGCAGTTCTTC
>TRBV10-2|TRBJ2-5|NA|NA
CASSQNQETQYF
TGCGCCAGCAGTCAGAACCAAGAGACCCAGTACTTC
>TRBV12-5|TRBJ2-7|once|TRBD1
CASVWGQGGSYEQYF
TGTGCTAGTGTTTGGGGACAGGGAGGGTCCTACGAGCAGTACTTC
>TRBV7-3|TRBJ2-7|NA|TRBD2
CASSHLAGGPLEQYF
TGTGCCAGCAGCCATCTAGCGGGGGGGCCCCTCGAGCAGTACTTC
>TRBV5-1|TRBJ1-1|NA|NA
CASSLTTANTEAFF
TGCGCCAGCAGCCTGACGACAGCGAACACTGAAGCTTTCTTT
>TRBV7-8|TRBJ2-7|NA|TRBD1
CASSLAGTGVYEQYF
TGTGCCAGCAGCTTAGCGGGGACAGGGGTGTACGAGCAGTACTTC
>TRBV18|TRBJ2-7|NA|NA
CASSPTTEAEQYF
TGTGCCAGCTCACCAACTACGGAGGCCGAGCAGTACTTC
>TRBV4-2|TRBJ2-1|NA|TRBD1
CASSQSGTGANEQFF
TGTGCCAGCAGTCAATCCGGGACAGGGGCAAATGAGCAGTTCTTC
>TRBV2|TRBJ1-5|NA|NA
CASGDLNNQPQHF
TGTGCCAGCGGAGATCTGAACAATCAGCCCCAGCATTTT
>TRBV18|TRBJ1-1|NA|NA
CASSLGRDTEAFF
TGTGCCAGCTCGCTAGGGAGAGACACTGAAGCTTTCTTT
>TRBV5-1|TRBJ2-3|NA|NA
CASTHGGFTDTQYF
TGCGCCAGCACCCACGGGGGTTTTACAGATACGCAGTATTTT
>TRBV27|TRBJ1-4|NA|NA
CASSSSAVGEKLFF
TGTGCCAGCAGTTCCAGCGCCGTCGGTGAAAAACTGTTTTTT
>TRBV7-6|TRBJ2-3|once|TRBD1
CASSAFLDRVLGF
TGTGCCAGCAGCGCTTTTCTGGACAGGGTATTGGGATTT
>TRBV19|TRBJ1-2|few|NA
CASRTLGANYGYTF
TGTGCCAGTAGGACATTGGGCGCTAACTATGGCTACACCTTC
>TRBV18|TRBJ1-6|few|TRBD1
CASSPRGPYSYNSPLHF
TGTGCCAGCTCGCCGAGGGGGCCTTACTCCTATAATTCACCCCTCCACTTT
>TRBV28|TRBJ1-4|NA|NA
CASKAQTLPKALF
TGTGCCAGCAAGGCCCAGACCCTACCCAAAGCGCTTTTT
>TRBV14|TRBJ2-1|NA|NA
CASSQSRGEQFF
TGTGCCAGCAGCCAGAGTCGGGGGGAGCAGTTCTTC
>TRBV9|TRBJ2-1|NA|TRBD2
CASSVGTSGAYNEQFF
TGTGCCAGCAGCGTAGGCACTAGCGGGGCGTACAATGAGCAGTTCTTC
>TRBV27|TRBJ2-3|NA|TRBD2
CASSFTGTRYTDTQYF
TGTGCCAGCAGTTTCACCGGGACTAGGTACACAGATACGCAGTATTTT
>TRBV6-1|TRBJ1-5|NA|TRBD1
CATKGQLHQPQHF
TGTGCTACCAAGGGACAGTTACATCAGCCCCAGCATTTT
>TRBV6-4|TRBJ2-7|NA|TRBD2
CASSRVAGYEQYF
TGTGCCAGCAGTCGGGTAGCGGGATACGAGCAGTACTTC
>TRBV2|TRBJ2-1|NA|TRBD1
CASRGQSLREQFF
TGTGCCAGCAGGGGACAGAGCCTTCGGGAGCAGTTCTTC
>TRBV6-6|TRBJ2-7|NA|NA
CASSPRPGGEQYF
TGTGCCAGCAGTCCGCGGCCAGGCGGGGAGCAGTACTTC
>TRBV5-1|TRBJ2-1|once|NA
CASSLRSGWSLDNGQFF
TGCGCCAGCAGCTTGAGGAGTGGGTGGAGTCTGGACAATGGGCAGTTCTTC
>TRBV7-7|TRBJ2-2|NA|TRBD2
CASSLRAGGNTGELFF
TGTGCTAGCAGCCTACGTGCGGGGGGGAACACCGGGGAGCTGTTTTTT
>TRBV6-1|TRBJ2-7|NA|TRBD2
CASSEWPSGGKHEQYF
TGTGCCAGCAGTGAATGGCCTAGCGGGGGGAAACACGAGCAGTACTTC